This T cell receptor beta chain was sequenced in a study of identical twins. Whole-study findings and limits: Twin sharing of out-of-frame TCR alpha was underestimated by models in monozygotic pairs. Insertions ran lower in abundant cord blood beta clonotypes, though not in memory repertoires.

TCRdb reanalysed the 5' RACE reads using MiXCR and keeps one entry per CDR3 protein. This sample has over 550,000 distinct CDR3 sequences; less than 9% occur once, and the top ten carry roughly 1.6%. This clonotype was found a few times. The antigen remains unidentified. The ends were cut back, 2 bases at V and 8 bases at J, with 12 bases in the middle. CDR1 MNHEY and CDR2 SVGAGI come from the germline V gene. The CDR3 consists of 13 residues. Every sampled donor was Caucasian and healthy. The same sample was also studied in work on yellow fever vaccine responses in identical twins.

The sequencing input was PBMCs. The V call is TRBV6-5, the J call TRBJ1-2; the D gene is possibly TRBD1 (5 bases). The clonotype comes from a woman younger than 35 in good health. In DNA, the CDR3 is TGTGCCAGCAGTTACGGGACGAGCGGGGGCTACACCTTC. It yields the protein CASSYGTSGGYTF.